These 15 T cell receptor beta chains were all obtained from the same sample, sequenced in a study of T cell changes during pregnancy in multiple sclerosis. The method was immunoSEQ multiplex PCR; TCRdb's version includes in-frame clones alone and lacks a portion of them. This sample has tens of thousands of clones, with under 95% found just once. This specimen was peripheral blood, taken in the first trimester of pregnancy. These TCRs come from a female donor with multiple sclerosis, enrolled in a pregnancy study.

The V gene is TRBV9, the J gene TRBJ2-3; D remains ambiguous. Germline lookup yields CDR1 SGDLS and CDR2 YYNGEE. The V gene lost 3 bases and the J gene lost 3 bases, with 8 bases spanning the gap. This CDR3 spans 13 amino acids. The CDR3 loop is CASSDRATDTQYF. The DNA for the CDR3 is TGTGCCAGCAGCGATCGAGCTACAGATACGCAGTATTTT.

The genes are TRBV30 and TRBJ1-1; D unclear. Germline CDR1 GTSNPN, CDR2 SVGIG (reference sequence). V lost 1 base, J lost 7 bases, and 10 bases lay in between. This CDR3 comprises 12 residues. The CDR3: CAWSDLRGEAFF. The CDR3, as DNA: TGTGCCTGGAGTGACCTACGGGGTGAAGCTTTCTTT.

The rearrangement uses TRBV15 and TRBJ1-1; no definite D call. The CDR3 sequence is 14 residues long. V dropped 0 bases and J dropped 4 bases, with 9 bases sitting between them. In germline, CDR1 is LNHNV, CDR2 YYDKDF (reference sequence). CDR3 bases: TGTGCCACCAGCAGAGAAGCCGAGGGCACTGAAGCTTTCTTT. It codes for CATSREAEGTEAFF.

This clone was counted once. The CDR3 loop reads CASSFGGSSYEQYF. In DNA, the CDR3 is TGTGCCAGCAGCTTTGGGGGGAGCTCCTACGAGCAGTACTTC. The V gene is TRBV5-8, the J gene TRBJ2-7; the D gene is possibly TRBD2 (6 bases). The germline CDR1 and CDR2 sequences are SGHTS and YDEGEE. Trimming took off 2 bases at V and 0 bases at J, with 9 bases between the two ends. CDR3 length: 14 residues.

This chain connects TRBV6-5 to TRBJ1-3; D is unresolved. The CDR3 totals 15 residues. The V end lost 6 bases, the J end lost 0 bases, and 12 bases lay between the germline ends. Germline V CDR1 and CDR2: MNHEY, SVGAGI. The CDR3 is CASSQSGFSGNTIYF. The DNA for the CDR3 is TGTGCCAGCAGCCAAAGCGGGTTCTCTGGAAACACCATATATTTT.

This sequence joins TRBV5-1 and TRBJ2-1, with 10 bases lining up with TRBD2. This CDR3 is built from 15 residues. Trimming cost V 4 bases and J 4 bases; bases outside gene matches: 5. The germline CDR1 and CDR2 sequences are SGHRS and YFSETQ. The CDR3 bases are TGCGCCAGCAGCCTTGGACTAGCGGCTTACAATGAGCAGTTCTTC. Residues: CASSLGLAAYNEQFF.

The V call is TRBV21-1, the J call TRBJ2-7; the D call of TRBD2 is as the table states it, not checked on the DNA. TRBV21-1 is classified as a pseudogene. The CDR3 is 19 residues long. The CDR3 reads CASSKNPLPATSGIYEQYF. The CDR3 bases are TGTGCCAGCAGCAAAAACCCCCTTCCCGCGACTAGCGGGATATACGAGCAGTACTTC.

In DNA form, the CDR3 reads TGCGCCAGCAGTGATAGCGGGATTTGGGACAATGAGCAGTTCTTC. Translation: CASSDSGIWDNEQFF. This chain uses TRBV10-1 with TRBJ2-1, with TRBD2 identical over 8 bases. Germline CDR1 reads WNHNN; CDR2 reads SYGVQD (reference sequence). With 3 bases clipped from V and 5 bases from J, the junction kept 6 bases outside the gene matches. This CDR3 spans 15 amino acids.

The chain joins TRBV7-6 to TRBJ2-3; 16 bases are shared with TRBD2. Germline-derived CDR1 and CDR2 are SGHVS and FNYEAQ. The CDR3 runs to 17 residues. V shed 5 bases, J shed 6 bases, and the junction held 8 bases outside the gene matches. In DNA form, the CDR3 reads TGTGCCAGCAGCCCGGGACTAGCGGGAGGGGATGTGGATACGCAGTATTTT. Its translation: CASSPGLAGGDVDTQYF.

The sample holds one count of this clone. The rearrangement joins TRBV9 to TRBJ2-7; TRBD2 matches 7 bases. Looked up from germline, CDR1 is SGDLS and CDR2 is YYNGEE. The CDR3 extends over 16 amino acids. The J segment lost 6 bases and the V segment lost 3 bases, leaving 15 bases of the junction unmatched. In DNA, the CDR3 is TGTGCCAGCAGCGCCCAAGCGGGAATCAGAACGGGCGAGCAGTACTTC. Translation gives CASSAQAGIRTGEQYF. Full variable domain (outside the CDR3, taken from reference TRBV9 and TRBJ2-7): DSGVTQTPKHLITATGQRVTLRCSPRSGDLSVYWYQQSLDQGLQFLIQYYNGEERAKGNILERFSAQQFPDLHSELNLSSLELGDSALYFCASSAQAGIRTGEQYFGPGTRLTVT.

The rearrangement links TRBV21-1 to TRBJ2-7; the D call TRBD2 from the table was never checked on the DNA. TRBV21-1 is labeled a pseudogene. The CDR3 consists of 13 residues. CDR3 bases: TGTGCCAGCAGCAAATTCGGGGACTACGAGCAGTACTTC. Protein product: CASSKFGDYEQYF.

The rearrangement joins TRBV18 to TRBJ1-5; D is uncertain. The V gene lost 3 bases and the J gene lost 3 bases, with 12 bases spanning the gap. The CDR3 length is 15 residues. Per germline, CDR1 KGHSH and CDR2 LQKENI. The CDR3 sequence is CASSPTTAVNQPQHF. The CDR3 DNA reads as TGTGCCAGCTCACCGACTACAGCGGTCAATCAGCCCCAGCATTTT.

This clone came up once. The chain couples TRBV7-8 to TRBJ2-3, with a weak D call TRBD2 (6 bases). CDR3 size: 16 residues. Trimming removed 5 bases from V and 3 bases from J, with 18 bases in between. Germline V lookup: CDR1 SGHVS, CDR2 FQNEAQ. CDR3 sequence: CASSASGGSETDTQYF. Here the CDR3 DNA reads TGTGCCAGCAGCGCCTCTGGAGGGTCGGAGACAGATACGCAGTATTTT.

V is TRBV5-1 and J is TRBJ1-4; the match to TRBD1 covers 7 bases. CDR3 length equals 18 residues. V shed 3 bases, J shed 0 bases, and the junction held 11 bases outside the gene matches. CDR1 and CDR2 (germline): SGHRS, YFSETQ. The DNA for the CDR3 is TGCGCCAGCAGCTCACGCCCGACAGGGACCGCAACTAATGAAAAACTGTTTTTT. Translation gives CASSSRPTGTATNEKLFF.

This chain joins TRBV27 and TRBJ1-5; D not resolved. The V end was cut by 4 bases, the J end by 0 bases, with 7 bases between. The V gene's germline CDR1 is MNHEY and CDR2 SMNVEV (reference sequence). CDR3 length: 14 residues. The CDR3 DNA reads TGTGCCAGCAGTTCGTCTAGTAGCAATCAGCCCCAGCATTTT. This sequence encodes CASSSSSSNQPQHF.